One sample yielded the 15 T cell receptor beta chains listed below, sequenced in a study of Tregs in tolerant kidney transplant recipients. The table came from immunoSEQ multiplex PCR; TCRdb's copy has only in-frame clones and leaves some out. The sample comprises 15,000 to 20,000 clones, roughly four fifths of which are singletons, and almost 2.5% rests with the top ten. The sample taken for sequencing was Tregs from blood. Receptors originate from a human donor in good health.

This clone was observed once. The chain couples TRBV4-3 to TRBJ1-6; 9 bases are a match to TRBD1. Germline CDR1 reads LGHNA; CDR2 reads YSLEER. The CDR3 has 15 amino acids. V was clipped by 8 bases and J by 8 bases; unmatched bases: 10. CDR3 nucleotides: TGCGCCAGCCGACCGGGACAGGGACGTCATTCACCCCTCCACTTT. This encodes CASRPGQGRHSPLHF.

The chain combines TRBV2 with TRBJ1-2, with D maybe TRBD1 (5 bases). Germline assignment: CDR1 SNHLY and CDR2 FYNNEI. Trimming shortened V by 5 bases and J by 2 bases, and 9 bases separated the two germline ends. CDR3 length equals 13 residues. CDR3 DNA sequence: TGTGCCAGCAGTTCGGGACTGAACTATGGCTACACCTTC. Its translation: CASSSGLNYGYTF.

This chain uses TRBV6-5 with TRBJ2-3; D is ambiguous. Germline V gene sequence: CDR1 MNHEY, CDR2 SVGAGI. V lost 2 bases and J 0 bases, leaving 9 bases between the germline ends. This CDR3 has 15 amino acids. Here the CDR3 DNA reads TGTGCCAGCAGTTACGGTATAACTAGCACAGATACGCAGTATTTT. Protein product: CASSYGITSTDTQYF.

CDR3 protein: CASSLGGAVGETQYF. CDR3 nucleotides: TGTGCCAGCAGCTTAGGTGGGGCGGTGGGAGAGACCCAGTACTTC. This chain joins TRBV11-2 and TRBJ2-5; possibly TRBD1 for D (5 bases). This CDR3 is built from 15 residues. Trimming shortened V by 1 base and J by 4 bases, and 13 bases separated the two germline ends. From germline, CDR1 is SGHAT and CDR2 FQNNGV. The full variable domain, its missing parts supplied by reference TRBV11-2 and TRBJ2-5, is EAGVAQSPRYKIIEKRQSVAFWCNPISGHATLYWYQQILGQGPKLLIQFQNNGVVDDSQLPKDRFSAERLKGVDSTLKIQPAKLEDSAVYLCASSLGGAVGETQYFGPGTRLLVL.

The chain recombines TRBV20-1 with TRBJ2-3; D is possibly TRBD2 (5 bases). The CDR3 contains 11 residues. Germline CDR1 DFQATT, CDR2 SNEGSKA (reference sequence). V lost 3 bases to trimming and J lost 7 bases, with 8 bases between them. The CDR3 sequence is CSASPGNTQYF. CDR3 in DNA: TGCAGTGCTAGTCCCGGGAATACGCAGTATTTT.

The chain has TRBV7-3 and TRBJ2-1, with D possibly TRBD1 on 6 matching bases. V was cut by 5 bases and J by 9 bases, with 17 bases left in between. The CDR3 has 14 residues. Per the germline V gene, CDR1 is SGHTA and CDR2 is FQGTGA. CDR3 amino acids: CASSDYVGTTEQFF. The CDR3 coding sequence is TGTGCCAGCAGCGATTACGTGGGGACAACTGAGCAGTTCTTC.

The chain carries TRBV7-3 and TRBJ2-1, with TRBD2 matching 10 bases. Per the germline V gene, CDR1 is SGHTA and CDR2 is FQGTGA. V lost 5 bases to trimming and J lost 5 bases; unmatched junction nucleotides: 6. This CDR3 is 15 amino acids long. The chain's CDR3 is CASSVSGRADNEQFF. CDR3 bases: TGTGCCAGCAGCGTAAGCGGGAGGGCAGACAATGAGCAGTTCTTC.

The chain employs TRBV27 and TRBJ2-5; 8 bases align to TRBD2. The CDR3 is 13 residues long. Per the germline V gene, CDR1 is MNHEY and CDR2 is SMNVEV (reference sequence). Trimming removed 8 bases from V and 5 bases from J; junction bases left unmatched: 7. The CDR3 region has the DNA TGTGCCAGCTCCTTAGCGGGGTTTGAGACCCAGTACTTC. Translation: CASSLAGFETQYF.

CDR3 sequence reads: CASSLFTDSNQPQHF. CDR3 nucleotides: TGTGCCAGCAGCTTGTTTACCGATAGCAATCAGCCCCAGCATTTT. This chain links TRBV5-5 with TRBJ1-5; D is undetermined. V was shortened by 1 base and J by 0 bases, with 8 bases between the two germline ends. The CDR3 runs to 15 residues. Looked up from germline, CDR1 is SGHKS and CDR2 is YYEKEE (reference sequence).

The count of this clone is one. V gene TRBV5-1 combines with J gene TRBJ2-7, with unresolved D. CDR3 size: 13 residues. Trimming removed 0 bases from V and 6 bases from J, with 10 bases in between. CDR1 and CDR2 (germline): SGHRS, YFSETQ. This CDR3 reads CASSLDPVLEQYF. CDR3 DNA: TGCGCCAGCAGCTTGGATCCGGTCCTCGAGCAGTACTTC.

CDR3 residues: CASSQGGGRAGEQYF. The CDR3 nucleotides are TGCGCCAGCAGCCAAGGGGGCGGGAGGGCCGGTGAGCAGTACTTC. The rearrangement joins TRBV4-3 to TRBJ2-7; 9 nucleotides match TRBD2. The germline gives CDR1 LGHNA, CDR2 YSLEER. This CDR3 spans 15 amino acids. After removal of 1 base from V and 7 bases from J, the junction contained 8 bases not matched to a gene.

The chain links TRBV18 to TRBJ2-5, with D possibly being TRBD1 (5 bases). Germline CDR1 is KGHSH and CDR2 is LQKENI. Trimming took off 5 bases at V and 1 base at J, with 17 bases between the two ends. The CDR3 is made up of 16 amino acids. The CDR3 DNA reads TGTGCCAGCTCAGCGCAGAGGACATTAACCCAAGAGACCCAGTACTTC. Protein: CASSAQRTLTQETQYF.

V is TRBV6-5 and J is TRBJ1-2, with a tentative D call TRBD1 (5 bases). The germline V and J ends were trimmed by 6 bases and 3 bases, with 17 bases remaining between them. CDR3 size: 15 residues. Germline loops: CDR1 MNHEY, CDR2 SVGAGI. The CDR3 reads CASRDFGGSYYGYTF. DNA for the CDR3: TGTGCCAGCAGAGACTTCGGGGGATCCTACTATGGCTACACCTTC.

The chain couples TRBV5-1 to TRBJ2-1; D is undetermined. Germline values: CDR1 SGHRS, CDR2 YFSETQ. Trimming removed 0 bases at V and 0 bases at J, with 10 bases between. The CDR3 extends over 16 amino acids. The CDR3 DNA follows: TGCGCCAGCAGCTTGGGCGGCCCCCTCTCCTACAATGAGCAGTTCTTC. Protein sequence: CASSLGGPLSYNEQFF.

This sequence joins TRBV7-9 and TRBJ1-1; D perhaps matches TRBD1 (5 bases). This CDR3 comprises 11 residues. Germline lookup yields CDR1 SEHNR and CDR2 FQNEAQ (reference sequence). Trimming removed 6 bases from V and 11 bases from J, with 13 bases in between. CDR3 sequence (DNA): TGTGCCAGCAGTCCTGACAGTCGGGCTTTCTTT. It encodes CASSPDSRAFF.